This T cell receptor (beta chain) is from a study of T cells in Graves' hyperthyroidism and ophthalmopathy. The V gene's germline CDR1 is KGHSH and CDR2 LQKENI. V gave up 3 bases and J gave up 2 bases; unmatched junction bases: 5. This CDR3 comprises 15 residues. This clonotype has at least ten counts. PBMCs were sourced from roughly 9.7 ml fresh peripheral blood. Amplified TCR beta CDR3 regions came from RNA transcripts. TCR CDR3 underwent first-round RT-PCR with the HTBI primer set. From the multiplex PCR reads, TCRdb called clonotypes with MiXCR, one entry per CDR3 protein. The sample yields 400,000 to 500,000 distinct CDR3 sequences, about an eighth seen once.

The TCR originated in a woman aged 18-35 years with Graves' hyperthyroidism. The chain has TRBV18 and TRBJ2-7, with 9 bases lining up with TRBD2. Sequenced input: blood. The CDR3 loop reads CASSPRLAAPYEQYF. The CDR3 DNA follows: TGTGCCAGCTCACCTCGACTAGCGGCTCCCTACGAGCAGTACTTC.